This T cell receptor (beta chain) was recovered during a study of Ad26.COV2.S vaccination and SARS-CoV-2 variants. Germline values: CDR1 MGHRA, CDR2 YSYEKL. The V end was cut by 3 bases, the J end by 3 bases, with 18 bases between. The CDR3 length is 16 residues. As for treatment: over 15 received Ad26.COV2.S at low or high dose, single or two shots; 5 received placebo; per-sample allocation not given. Vaccine and placebo recipients were sampled on day 63 after the first injection. An adult donor aged 18-55 years was enrolled in Boston. Sequenced by immunoSEQ multiplex PCR; TCRdb stores in-frame clones only, minus some. The sample carries roughly 380,000 clones, around nine tenths recorded once.

The source was peripheral blood, collected in a trial of Ad26.COV2.S vaccine versus placebo. The chain has TRBV4-1 and TRBJ2-7; D is unclear. The clonotype comes from a person aged 18-60 years who received the Ad26.COV2.S COVID-19 vaccine or a placebo. Written as DNA, the CDR3 is TGCGCCAGCAGCCAGAGCCCGGGCCAAGGAAGCTACGAGCAGTACTTC. Protein sequence: CASSQSPGQGSYEQYF.